Following are 8 T cell receptor beta chains from one sample sequenced in a study of CD8 T cells in Susac syndrome. Random hexamers were used to reverse transcribe an amount of roughly 0.5 to 1 ug RNA. TCRdb called the immunoSEQ multiplex PCR reads again in MiXCR, with one record for every CDR3 protein. The sample contains 150,000 to 250,000 distinct CDR3 sequences, 90% to 95% of which appear only once. Sequenced input: CD4+ T cells from PBMCs. Source of these receptors: a human donor with multiple sclerosis.

The sample holds one count of this clonotype. The chain couples TRBV2 to TRBJ1-3; D unclear. In germline, CDR1 is SNHLY, CDR2 FYNNEI. The CDR3 covers 12 residues. Trimming pared 6 bases from V and 8 bases from J, leaving 11 bases between. For the CDR3, the DNA is TGTGCCAGCAGCGCCGGGTCCCACACCATATATTTT. Translation: CASSAGSHTIYF.

The chain combines TRBV29-1 with TRBJ2-7, with D possibly matching TRBD2 (6 bases). The germline CDR1 and CDR2 sequences are SQVTM and ANQGSEA. Trimming shortened V by 1 base and J by 6 bases, and 13 bases separated the two germline ends. The CDR3 covers 13 residues. The CDR3 DNA sequence: TGCAGCGTTGAAGGCACGGGGGAGTTCGAGCAGTACTTC. This gives the protein CSVEGTGEFEQYF.

CDR3 region: CASTQSTGTVWGYTF. In DNA form, the CDR3 reads TGTGCCAGCACCCAGTCTACAGGGACGGTTTGGGGCTACACCTTC. The chain uses TRBV7-2 and TRBJ1-2; D perhaps matches TRBD1 (6 bases). This CDR3 is built from 15 residues. Trimming removed 7 bases at V and 8 bases at J, with 23 bases between. The germline V gene encodes CDR1 SGHTA and CDR2 FQGNSA.

This chain links TRBV7-3 with TRBJ2-5; possibly TRBD2 for D (6 bases). V was cut by 2 bases and J by 1 base, with 11 bases left in between. The germline V gene encodes CDR1 SGHTA and CDR2 FQGTGA. This CDR3 has 15 amino acids. CDR3 nucleotide sequence: TGTGCCAGCAGCTTATTAGCGGCCCCCCAAGAGACCCAGTACTTC. Its translation is CASSLLAAPQETQYF.

The chain has TRBV3-1 and TRBJ2-7, with D hard to call. The CDR3 covers 14 residues. V lost 1 base, J lost 2 bases, and 9 bases lay in between. The V gene's germline CDR1 is LGHDT and CDR2 YNNKEL (reference sequence). DNA for the CDR3: TGTGCCAGCAGCCAAGCCTCACACACCTACGAGCAGTACTTC. Translation: CASSQASHTYEQYF.

The chain couples TRBV24-1 to TRBJ2-7; D remains unclear. Germline CDR1 reads KGHDR; CDR2 reads SFDVKD. V lost 1 base and J lost 4, with 1 base in between. The CDR3 is made up of 11 amino acids. The CDR3 sequence: CATSDFYEQYF. The CDR3 DNA reads as TGTGCCACCAGTGATTTTTACGAGCAGTACTTC.

V gene TRBV29-1 combines with J gene TRBJ2-1; 9 bases fit TRBD2. J lost 3 bases, V lost 4 bases, and 4 bases had no gene match. Germline CDR1 and CDR2: SQVTM and ANQGSEA. This CDR3 has 14 residues. The DNA for the CDR3 is TGCAGCGTTGTGTTAGCGGGGGACTACAATGAGCAGTTCTTC. Translating gives CSVVLAGDYNEQFF.

The gene calls are TRBV12-3 or TRBV12-4 and TRBJ1-5, with TRBD1 matching over 7 bases. The ends lost 3 bases at V and 5 bases at J; junction bases unmatched: 4. This CDR3 is built from 14 residues. The CDR3 protein is CASSLTGRDQPQHF. CDR3 nucleotides: TGTGCCAGCAGTTTGACAGGGAGAGATCAGCCCCAGCATTTT.